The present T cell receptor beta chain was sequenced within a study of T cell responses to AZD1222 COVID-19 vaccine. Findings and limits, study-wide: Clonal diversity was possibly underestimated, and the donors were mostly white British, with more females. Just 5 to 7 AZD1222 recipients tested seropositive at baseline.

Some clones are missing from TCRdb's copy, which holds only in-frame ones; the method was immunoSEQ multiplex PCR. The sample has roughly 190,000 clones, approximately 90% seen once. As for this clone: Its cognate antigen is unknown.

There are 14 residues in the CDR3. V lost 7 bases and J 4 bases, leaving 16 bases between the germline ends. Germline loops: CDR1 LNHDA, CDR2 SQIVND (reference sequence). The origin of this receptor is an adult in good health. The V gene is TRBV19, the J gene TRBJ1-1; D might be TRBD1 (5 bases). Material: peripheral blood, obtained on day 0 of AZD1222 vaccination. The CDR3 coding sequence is TGTGCCAGTATATCCCGGGGGGAGGGCACTGAAGCTTTCTTT. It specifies CASISRGEGTEAFF.